The present T cell receptor beta chain was sequenced within a study of molecular identifiers for immune sequencing clone quantification. Previously published methods and listed TCR primers were used for the bulk TCR libraries. TCRdb itself ran the PCR reads through MiXCR, one entry per CDR3 protein. The table includes about 36,000 distinct CDR3 sequences, 19% detected once. Ten or more counts support this clonotype. Sequencing was carried out using naive CD8+ T cells from blood, with Jurkat cell RNA spiked in. The subset was: FACS-sorted CD8+CD4-CCR7+CD45RA+ naive T cells. The TCR originated in a human donor in good health. Some libraries in this study had Jurkat cell RNA spiked in.

The CDR3 nucleotides read TGTGCCAGCAGTTACGCGGGACAGGAAGAGACCCAGTACTTC. Translation: CASSYAGQEETQYF. This chain connects TRBV6-2 or TRBV6-3 to TRBJ2-5; 8 positions match TRBD1. The CDR3 runs to 14 residues. The germline gives CDR1 MNHEY, CDR2 SVGEGT. The trim removed 2 bases at V and 3 bases at J, leaving 2 bases unmatched.